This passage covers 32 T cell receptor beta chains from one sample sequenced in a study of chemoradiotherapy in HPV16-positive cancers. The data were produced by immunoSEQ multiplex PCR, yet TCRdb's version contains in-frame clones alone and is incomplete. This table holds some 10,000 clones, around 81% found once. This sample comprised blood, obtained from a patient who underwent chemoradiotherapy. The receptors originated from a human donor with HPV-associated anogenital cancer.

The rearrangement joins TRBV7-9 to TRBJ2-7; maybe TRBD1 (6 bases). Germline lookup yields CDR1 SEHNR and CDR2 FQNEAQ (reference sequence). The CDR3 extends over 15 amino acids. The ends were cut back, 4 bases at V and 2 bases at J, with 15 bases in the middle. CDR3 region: CASSSGTSSTYEQYF. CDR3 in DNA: TGTGCCAGCAGCTCCGGGACATCTTCCACCTACGAGCAGTACTTC.

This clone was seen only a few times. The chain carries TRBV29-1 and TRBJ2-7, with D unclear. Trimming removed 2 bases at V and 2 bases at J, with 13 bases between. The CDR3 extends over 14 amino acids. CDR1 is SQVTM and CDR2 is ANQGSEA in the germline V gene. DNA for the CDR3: TGCAGCGTTGAAAGTCCGGGTGGTACCTACGAGCAGTACTTC. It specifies CSVESPGGTYEQYF.

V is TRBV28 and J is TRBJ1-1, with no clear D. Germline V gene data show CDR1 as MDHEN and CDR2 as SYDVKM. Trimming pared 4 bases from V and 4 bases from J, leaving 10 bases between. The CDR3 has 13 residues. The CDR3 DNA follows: TGTGCCAGCAGTTCGTCGCTGCTCACTGAAGCTTTCTTT. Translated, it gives CASSSSLLTEAFF.

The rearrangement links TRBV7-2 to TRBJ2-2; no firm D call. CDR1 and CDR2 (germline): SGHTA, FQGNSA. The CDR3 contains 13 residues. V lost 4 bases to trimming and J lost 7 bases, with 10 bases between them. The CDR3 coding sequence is TGTGCCAGCAGCTCGATTAGGAGCGGGGAGCTGTTTTTT. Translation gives CASSSIRSGELFF.

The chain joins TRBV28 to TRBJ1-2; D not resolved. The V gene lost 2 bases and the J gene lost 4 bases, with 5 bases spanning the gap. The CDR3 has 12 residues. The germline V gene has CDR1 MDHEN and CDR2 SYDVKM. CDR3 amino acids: CASSLQSYGYTF. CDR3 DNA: TGTGCCAGCAGTTTACAGTCCTATGGCTACACCTTC.

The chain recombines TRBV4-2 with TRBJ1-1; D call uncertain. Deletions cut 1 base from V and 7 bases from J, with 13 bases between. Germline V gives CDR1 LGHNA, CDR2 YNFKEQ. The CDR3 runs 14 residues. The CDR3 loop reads CASSQGRGYGEAFF. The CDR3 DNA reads TGTGCCAGCAGCCAAGGGCGGGGTTACGGTGAAGCTTTCTTT.

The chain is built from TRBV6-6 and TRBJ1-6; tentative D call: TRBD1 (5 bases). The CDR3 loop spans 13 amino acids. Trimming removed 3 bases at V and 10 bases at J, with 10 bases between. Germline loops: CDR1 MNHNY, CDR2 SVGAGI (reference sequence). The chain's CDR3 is CASSYLGESPLHF. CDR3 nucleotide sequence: TGTGCCAGCAGTTATTTGGGGGAATCACCCCTCCACTTT.

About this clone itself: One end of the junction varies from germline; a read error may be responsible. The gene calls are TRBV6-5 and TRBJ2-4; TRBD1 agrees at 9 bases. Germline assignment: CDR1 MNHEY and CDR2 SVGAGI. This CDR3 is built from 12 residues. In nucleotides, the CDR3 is TGTGCCAGCAGCGGGACAGGGATGGTTTTGGACTTC. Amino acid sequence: CASSGTGMVLDF.

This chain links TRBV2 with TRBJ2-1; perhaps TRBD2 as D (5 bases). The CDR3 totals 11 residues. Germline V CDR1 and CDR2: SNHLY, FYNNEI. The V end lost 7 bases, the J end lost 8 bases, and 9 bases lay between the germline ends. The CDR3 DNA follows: TGTGCCAGCATGGCGGAGGATGAGCAGTTCTTC. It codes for CASMAEDEQFF.

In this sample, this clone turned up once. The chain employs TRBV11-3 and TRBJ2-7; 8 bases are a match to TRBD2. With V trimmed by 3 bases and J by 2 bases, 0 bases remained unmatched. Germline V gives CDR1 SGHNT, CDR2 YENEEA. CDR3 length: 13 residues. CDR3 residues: CASSLGLAYEQYF. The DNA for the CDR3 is TGTGCCAGCAGCTTGGGACTAGCCTACGAGCAGTACTTC.

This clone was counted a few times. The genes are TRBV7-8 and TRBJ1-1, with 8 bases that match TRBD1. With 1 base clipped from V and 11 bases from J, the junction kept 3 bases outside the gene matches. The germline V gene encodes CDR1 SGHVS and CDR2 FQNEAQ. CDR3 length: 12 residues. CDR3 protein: CASSLDRGSAFF. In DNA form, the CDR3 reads TGTGCCAGCAGCTTAGACAGGGGGTCGGCTTTCTTT.

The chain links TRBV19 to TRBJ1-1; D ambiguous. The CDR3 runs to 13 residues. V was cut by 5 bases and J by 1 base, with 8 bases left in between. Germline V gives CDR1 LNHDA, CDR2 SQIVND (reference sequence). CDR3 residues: CASSFTENTEAFF. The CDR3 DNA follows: TGTGCCAGTAGTTTTACAGAGAACACTGAAGCTTTCTTT.

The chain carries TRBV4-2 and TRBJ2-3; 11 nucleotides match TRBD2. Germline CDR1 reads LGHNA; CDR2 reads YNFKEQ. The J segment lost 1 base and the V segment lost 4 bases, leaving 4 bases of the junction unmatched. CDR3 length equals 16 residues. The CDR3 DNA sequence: TGTGCCAGCAGCCCACTTAGCGGGGGGGGCACAGATACGCAGTATTTT. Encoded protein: CASSPLSGGGTDTQYF.

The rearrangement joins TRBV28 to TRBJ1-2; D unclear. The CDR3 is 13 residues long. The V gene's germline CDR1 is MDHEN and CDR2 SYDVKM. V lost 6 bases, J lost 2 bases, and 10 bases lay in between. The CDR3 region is CASRRTDNYGYTF. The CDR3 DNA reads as TGTGCCAGCAGAAGGACGGACAACTATGGCTACACCTTC.

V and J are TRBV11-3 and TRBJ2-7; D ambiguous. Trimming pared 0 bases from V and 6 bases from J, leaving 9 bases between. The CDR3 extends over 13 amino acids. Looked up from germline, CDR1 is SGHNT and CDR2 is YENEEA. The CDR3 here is CASSLEGKSEQYF. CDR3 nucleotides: TGTGCCAGCAGCTTAGAGGGCAAAAGCGAGCAGTACTTC.

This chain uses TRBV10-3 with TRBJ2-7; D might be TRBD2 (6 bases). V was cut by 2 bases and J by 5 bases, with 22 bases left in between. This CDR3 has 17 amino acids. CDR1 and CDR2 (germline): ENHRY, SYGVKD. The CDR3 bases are TGTGCCATCAGTGAGCGGTCGGGGGACCTCTCACGGCACGAGCAGTACTTC. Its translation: CAISERSGDLSRHEQYF.

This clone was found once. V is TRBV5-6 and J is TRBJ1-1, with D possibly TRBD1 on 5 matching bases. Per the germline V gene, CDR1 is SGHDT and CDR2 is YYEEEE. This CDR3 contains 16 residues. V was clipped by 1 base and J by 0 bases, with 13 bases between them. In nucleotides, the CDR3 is TGTGCCAGCAGCTTGTTAGACAGCAAGATGAACACTGAAGCTTTCTTT. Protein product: CASSLLDSKMNTEAFF. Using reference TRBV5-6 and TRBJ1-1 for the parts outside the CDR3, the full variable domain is DAGVTQSPTHLIKTRGQQVTLRCSPKSGHDTVSWYQQALGQGPQFIFQYYEEEERQRGNFPDRFSGHQFPNYSSELNVNALLLGDSALYLCASSLLDSKMNTEAFFGQGTRLTVV.

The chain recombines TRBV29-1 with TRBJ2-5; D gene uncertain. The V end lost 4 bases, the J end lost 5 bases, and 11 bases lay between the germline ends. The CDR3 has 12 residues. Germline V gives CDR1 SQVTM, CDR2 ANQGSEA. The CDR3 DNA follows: TGCAGCGTTGCCCAGGTCGGGGAGACCCAGTACTTC. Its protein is CSVAQVGETQYF.

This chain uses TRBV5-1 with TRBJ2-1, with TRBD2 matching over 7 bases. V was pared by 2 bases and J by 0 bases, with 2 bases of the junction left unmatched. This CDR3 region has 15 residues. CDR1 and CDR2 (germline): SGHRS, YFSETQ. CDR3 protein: CASSFGGSSYNEQFF. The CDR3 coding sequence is TGCGCCAGCAGCTTCGGCGGGAGCTCCTACAATGAGCAGTTCTTC.

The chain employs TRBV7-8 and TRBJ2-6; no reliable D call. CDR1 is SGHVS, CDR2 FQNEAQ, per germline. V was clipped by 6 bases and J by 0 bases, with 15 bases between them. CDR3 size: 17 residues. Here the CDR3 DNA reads TGTGCCAGCAGTTCATACAGACTTAGCTCTGGGGCCAACGTCCTGACTTTC. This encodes CASSSYRLSSGANVLTF.

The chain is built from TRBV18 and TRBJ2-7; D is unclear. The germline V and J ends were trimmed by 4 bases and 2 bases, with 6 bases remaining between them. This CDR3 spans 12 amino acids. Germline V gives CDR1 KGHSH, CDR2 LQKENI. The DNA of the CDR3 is TGTGCCAGCTCACAAGGGCCCTACGAGCAGTACTTC. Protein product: CASSQGPYEQYF.

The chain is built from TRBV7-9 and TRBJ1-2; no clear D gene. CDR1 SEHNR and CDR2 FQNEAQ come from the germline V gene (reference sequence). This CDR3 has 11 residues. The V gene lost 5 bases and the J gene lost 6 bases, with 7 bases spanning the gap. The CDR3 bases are TGTGCCAGCAGCACCCGGGATGGCTACACCTTC. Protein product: CASSTRDGYTF.

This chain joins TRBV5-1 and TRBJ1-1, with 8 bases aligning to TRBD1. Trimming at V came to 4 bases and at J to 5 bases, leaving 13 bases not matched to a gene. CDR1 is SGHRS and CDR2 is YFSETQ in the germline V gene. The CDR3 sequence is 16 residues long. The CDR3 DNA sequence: TGCGCCAGCAGCCCCCTCACAGGACAGGGAACAACTGAAGCTTTCTTT. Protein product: CASSPLTGQGTTEAFF.

The CDR3 DNA reads TGTGCCAGCAGTGACCCGGGGGTACGCGGGTCAACTGAAGCTTTCTTT. As protein: CASSDPGVRGSTEAFF. The chain couples TRBV6-1 to TRBJ1-1; D is possibly TRBD1 (5 bases). Germline CDR1 and CDR2: MNHNS and SASEGT. V was clipped by 3 bases and J by 5 bases, with 19 bases between them. CDR3 length: 16 residues.

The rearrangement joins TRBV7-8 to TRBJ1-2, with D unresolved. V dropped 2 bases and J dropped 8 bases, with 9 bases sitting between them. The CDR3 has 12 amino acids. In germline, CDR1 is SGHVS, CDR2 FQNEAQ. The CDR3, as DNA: TGTGCCAGCAGCTTAATCCGTGGAGGCTACACCTTC. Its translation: CASSLIRGGYTF.

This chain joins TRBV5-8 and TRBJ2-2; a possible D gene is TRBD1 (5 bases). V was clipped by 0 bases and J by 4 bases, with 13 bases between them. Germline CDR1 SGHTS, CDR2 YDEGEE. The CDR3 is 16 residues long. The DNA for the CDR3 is TGTGCCAGCAGCTTGGTAGGGGTCGCCCGCACCGGGGAGCTGTTTTTT. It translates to CASSLVGVARTGELFF. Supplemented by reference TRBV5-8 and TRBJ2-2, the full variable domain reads EAGVTQSPTHLIKTRGQQATLRCSPISGHTSVYWYQQALGLGLQFLLWYDEGEERNRGNFPPRFSGRQFPNYSSELNVNALELEDSALYLCASSLVGVARTGELFFGEGSRLTVL.

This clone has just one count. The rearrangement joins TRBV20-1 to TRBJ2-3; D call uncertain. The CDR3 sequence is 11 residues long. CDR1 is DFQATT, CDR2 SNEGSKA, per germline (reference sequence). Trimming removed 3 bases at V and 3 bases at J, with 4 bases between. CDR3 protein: CSARWTDTQYF. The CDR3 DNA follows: TGCAGTGCTAGGTGGACAGATACGCAGTATTTT.

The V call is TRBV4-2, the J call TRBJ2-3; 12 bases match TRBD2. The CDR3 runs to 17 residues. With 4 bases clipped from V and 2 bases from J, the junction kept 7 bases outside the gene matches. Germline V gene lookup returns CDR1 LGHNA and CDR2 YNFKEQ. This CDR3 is CASSPRLAGEATDTQYF. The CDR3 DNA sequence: TGTGCCAGCAGCCCGAGACTAGCGGGGGAGGCCACAGATACGCAGTATTTT.

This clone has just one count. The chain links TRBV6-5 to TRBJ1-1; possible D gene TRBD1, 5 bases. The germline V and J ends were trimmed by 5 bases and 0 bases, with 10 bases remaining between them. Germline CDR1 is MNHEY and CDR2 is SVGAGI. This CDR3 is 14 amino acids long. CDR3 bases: TGTGCCAGCAGTGCCAGGGCTATGAACACTGAAGCTTTCTTT. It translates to CASSARAMNTEAFF.

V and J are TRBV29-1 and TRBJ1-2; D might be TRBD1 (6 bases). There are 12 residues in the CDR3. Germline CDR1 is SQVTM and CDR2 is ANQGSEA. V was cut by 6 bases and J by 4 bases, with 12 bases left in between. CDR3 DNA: TGCAGCGTGGCCTGGGGGGCCTATGGCTACACCTTC. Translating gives CSVAWGAYGYTF.

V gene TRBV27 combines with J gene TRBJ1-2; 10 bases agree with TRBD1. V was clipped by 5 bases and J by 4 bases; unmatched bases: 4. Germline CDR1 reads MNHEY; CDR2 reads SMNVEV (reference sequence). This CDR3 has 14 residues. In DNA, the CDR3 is TGTGCCAGCAGTATGGGACAGGGGCCCTATGGCTACACCTTC. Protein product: CASSMGQGPYGYTF.

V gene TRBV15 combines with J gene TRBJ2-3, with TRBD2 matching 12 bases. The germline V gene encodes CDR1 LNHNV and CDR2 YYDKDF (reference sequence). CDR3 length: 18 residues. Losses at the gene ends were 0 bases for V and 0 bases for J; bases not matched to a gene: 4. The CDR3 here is CATSRELAGGPSTDTQYF. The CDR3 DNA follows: TGTGCCACCAGCAGAGAGCTAGCGGGGGGGCCTAGCACAGATACGCAGTATTTT.